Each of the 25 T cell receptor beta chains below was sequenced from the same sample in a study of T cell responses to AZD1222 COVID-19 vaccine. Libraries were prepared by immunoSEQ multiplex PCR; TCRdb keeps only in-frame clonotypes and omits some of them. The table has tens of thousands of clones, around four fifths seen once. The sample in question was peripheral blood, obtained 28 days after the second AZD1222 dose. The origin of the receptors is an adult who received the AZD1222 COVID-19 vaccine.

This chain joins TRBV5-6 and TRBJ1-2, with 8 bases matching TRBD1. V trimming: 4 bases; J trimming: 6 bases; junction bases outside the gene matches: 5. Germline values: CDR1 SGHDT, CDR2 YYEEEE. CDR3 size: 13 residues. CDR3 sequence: CASSTGQGNGYTF. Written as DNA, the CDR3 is TGTGCCAGCAGCACCGGACAGGGCAATGGCTACACCTTC.

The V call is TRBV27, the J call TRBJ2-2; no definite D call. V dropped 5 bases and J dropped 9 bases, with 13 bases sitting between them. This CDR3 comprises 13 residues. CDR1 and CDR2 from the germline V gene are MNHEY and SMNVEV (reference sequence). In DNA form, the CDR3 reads TGTGCCAGCAGTCCTTTCTCCGGCTGGGAGCTGTTTTTT. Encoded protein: CASSPFSGWELFF.

For the CDR3, the DNA is TGTGCCAGCAGCTTGCGGTTGACTATCCACCCGAAACCCGAGTTCTTC. Protein sequence: CASSLRLTIHPKPEFF. The chain couples TRBV5-6 to TRBJ2-1; D may be TRBD2 (5 bases). Per germline, CDR1 SGHDT and CDR2 YYEEEE. The CDR3 has 16 residues. Trimming removed 1 base from V and 14 bases from J, with 25 bases in between.

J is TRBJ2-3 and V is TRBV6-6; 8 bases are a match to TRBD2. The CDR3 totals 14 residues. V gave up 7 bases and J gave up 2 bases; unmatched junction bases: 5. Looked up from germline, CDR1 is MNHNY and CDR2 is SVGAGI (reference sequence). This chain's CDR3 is CASTQRGITDTQYF. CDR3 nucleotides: TGTGCCAGCACCCAGCGGGGGATCACAGATACGCAGTATTTT.

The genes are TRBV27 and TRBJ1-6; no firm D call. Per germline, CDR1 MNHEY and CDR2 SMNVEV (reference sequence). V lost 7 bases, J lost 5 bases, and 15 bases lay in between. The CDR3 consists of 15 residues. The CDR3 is CASTLQRGNNSPLHF. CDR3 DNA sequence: TGTGCCAGCACTCTACAGAGAGGGAATAATTCACCCCTCCACTTT.

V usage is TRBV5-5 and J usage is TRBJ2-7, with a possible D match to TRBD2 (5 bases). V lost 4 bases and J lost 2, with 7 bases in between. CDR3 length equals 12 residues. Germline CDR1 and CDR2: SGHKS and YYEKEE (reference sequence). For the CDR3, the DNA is TGTGCCAGCAGCAGGACTGCCTACGAGCAGTACTTC. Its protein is CASSRTAYEQYF. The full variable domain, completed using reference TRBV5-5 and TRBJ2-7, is DAGVTQSPTHLIKTRGQQVTLRCSPISGHKSVSWYQQVLGQGPQFIFQYYEKEERGRGNFPDRFSARQFPNYSSELNVNALLLGDSALYLCASSRTAYEQYFGPGTRLTVT.

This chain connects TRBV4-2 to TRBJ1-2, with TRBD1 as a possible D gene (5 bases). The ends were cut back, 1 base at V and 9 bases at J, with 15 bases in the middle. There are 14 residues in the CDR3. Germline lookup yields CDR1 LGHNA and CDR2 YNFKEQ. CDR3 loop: CASSQARTRPSYTF. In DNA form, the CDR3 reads TGTGCCAGCAGCCAAGCAAGGACAAGGCCTAGCTACACCTTC.

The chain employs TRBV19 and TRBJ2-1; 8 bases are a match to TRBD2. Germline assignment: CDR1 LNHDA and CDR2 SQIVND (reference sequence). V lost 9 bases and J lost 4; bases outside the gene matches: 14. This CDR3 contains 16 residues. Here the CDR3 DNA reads TGTGCCAGCCACCCTTCCGGACTAGCTACTTACAATGAGCAGTTCTTC. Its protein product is CASHPSGLATYNEQFF.

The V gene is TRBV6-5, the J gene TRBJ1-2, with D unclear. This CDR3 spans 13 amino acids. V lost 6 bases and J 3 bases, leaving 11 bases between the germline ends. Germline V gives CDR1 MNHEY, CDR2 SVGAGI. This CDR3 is CASRETGYYGYTF. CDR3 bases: TGTGCCAGCAGGGAGACGGGGTACTATGGCTACACCTTC.

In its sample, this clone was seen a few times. The CDR3 protein is CASSNGTGAMDNEQFF. The CDR3 DNA reads TGTGCCAGCAGCAACGGGACAGGGGCTATGGACAATGAGCAGTTCTTC. The J gene is TRBJ2-1, the V gene TRBV21-1; no check of the table's D call, TRBD1, against the DNA was made. TRBV21-1 is labeled a pseudogene. The CDR3 loop spans 16 amino acids.

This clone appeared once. In nucleotides, the CDR3 is TGTGCCAGCAGCCAAGATCTTTCCGAAAATCAGCCCCAGCATTTT. Its protein product is CASSQDLSENQPQHF. This chain links TRBV3-1 (or the pseudogene TRBV3-2) with TRBJ1-5; D is uncertain. Germline CDR1 and CDR2: LGHDT and YNNKEL (reference sequence). V dropped 0 bases and J dropped 4 bases, with 10 bases sitting between them. The CDR3 spans 15 residues.

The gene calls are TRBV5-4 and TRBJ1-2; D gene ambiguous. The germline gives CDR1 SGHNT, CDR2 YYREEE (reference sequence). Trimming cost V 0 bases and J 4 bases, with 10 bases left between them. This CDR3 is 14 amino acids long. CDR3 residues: CASSLDRGFYGYTF. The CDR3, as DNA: TGTGCCAGCAGCTTGGACAGAGGGTTCTATGGCTACACCTTC.

CDR3 sequence reads: CASSLSVGSTDTQYF. In DNA, the CDR3 is TGTGCCAGCAGCTTATCAGTGGGTAGCACAGATACGCAGTATTTT. V is TRBV7-3 and J is TRBJ2-3; D uncertain. With 2 bases removed from V and 0 bases from J, the gap between germline ends came to 9 bases. CDR1 is SGHTA, CDR2 FQGTGA, per germline. CDR3 length: 15 residues.

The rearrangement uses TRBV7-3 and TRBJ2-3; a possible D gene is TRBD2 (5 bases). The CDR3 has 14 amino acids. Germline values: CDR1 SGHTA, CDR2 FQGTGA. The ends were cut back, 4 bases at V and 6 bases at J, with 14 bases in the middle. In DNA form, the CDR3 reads TGTGCCAGCAGCTCACTAGGAAAGCAGGATACGCAGTATTTT. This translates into CASSSLGKQDTQYF.

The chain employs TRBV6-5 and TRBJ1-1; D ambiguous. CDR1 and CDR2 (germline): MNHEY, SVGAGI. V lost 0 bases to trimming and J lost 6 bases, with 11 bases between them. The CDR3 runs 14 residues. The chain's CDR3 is CASSYSGSAAEAFF. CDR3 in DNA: TGTGCCAGCAGTTACTCGGGGTCCGCGGCTGAAGCTTTCTTT.

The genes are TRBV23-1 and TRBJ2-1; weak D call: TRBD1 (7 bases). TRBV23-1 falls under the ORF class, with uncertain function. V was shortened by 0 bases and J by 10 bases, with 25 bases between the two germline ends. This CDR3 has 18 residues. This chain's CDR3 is CASSQSSGAGGKEGEQFF. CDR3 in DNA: TGCGCCAGCAGTCAATCTTCCGGGGCAGGGGGGAAAGAGGGAGAGCAGTTCTTC.

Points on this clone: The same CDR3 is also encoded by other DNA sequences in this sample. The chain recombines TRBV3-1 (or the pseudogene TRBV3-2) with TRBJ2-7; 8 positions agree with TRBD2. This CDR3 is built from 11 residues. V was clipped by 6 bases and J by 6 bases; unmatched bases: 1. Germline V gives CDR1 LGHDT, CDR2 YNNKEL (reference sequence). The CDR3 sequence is CASRRGGEQYF. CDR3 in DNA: TGTGCCAGCAGACGGGGGGGCGAGCAGTACTTC.

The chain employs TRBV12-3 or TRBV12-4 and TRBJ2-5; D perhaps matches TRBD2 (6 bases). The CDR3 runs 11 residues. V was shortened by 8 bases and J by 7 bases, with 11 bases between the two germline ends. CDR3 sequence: CASVGGGTQYF. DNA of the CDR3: TGTGCCAGCGTGGGGGGAGGGACCCAGTACTTC.

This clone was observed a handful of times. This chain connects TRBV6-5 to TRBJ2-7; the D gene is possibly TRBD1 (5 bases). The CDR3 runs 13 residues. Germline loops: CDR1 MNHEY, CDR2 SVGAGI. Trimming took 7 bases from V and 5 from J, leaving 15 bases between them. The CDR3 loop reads CASKQGLGNEQYF. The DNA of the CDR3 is TGTGCCAGCAAGCAGGGTCTGGGCAACGAGCAGTACTTC.

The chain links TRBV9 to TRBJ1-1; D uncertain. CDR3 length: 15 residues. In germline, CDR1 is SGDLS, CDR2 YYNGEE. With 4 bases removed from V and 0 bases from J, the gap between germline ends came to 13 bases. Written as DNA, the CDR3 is TGTGCCAGCAGCCCCGGAAGACACTTGAACACTGAAGCTTTCTTT. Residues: CASSPGRHLNTEAFF.

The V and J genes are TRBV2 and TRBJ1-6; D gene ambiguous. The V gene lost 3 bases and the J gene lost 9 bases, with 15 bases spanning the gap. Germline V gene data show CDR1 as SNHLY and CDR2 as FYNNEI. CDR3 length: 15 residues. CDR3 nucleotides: TGTGCCAGCAGTGATTACGGATTTATTGGTTCACCCCTCCACTTT. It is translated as CASSDYGFIGSPLHF.

Here the CDR3 DNA reads TGTGCCAGTAGTATCTTCCCAGGACTAGCGGGGGGGCACAACGAGCAGTACTTC. Translating gives CASSIFPGLAGGHNEQYF. The V gene is TRBV19, the J gene TRBJ2-7; 15 nucleotides agree with TRBD2. Per germline, CDR1 LNHDA and CDR2 SQIVND (reference sequence). The ends lost 3 bases at V and 5 bases at J; junction bases unmatched: 11. This CDR3 is 18 amino acids long.

Here the CDR3 reads CASRKTGSSYEQYF. The CDR3 region has the DNA TGTGCCAGTAGGAAGACAGGGAGCTCCTACGAGCAGTACTTC. V and J are TRBV19 and TRBJ2-7; 7 nucleotides agree with TRBD1. Germline assignment: CDR1 LNHDA and CDR2 SQIVND (reference sequence). This CDR3 contains 14 residues. Trimming at V came to 6 bases and at J to 0 bases, leaving 5 bases not matched to a gene.

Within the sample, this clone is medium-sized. In DNA, the CDR3 is TGTGCCAGCAGAAGAATAGGGGAGCTTAACTACGAGCAGTACTTC. It translates to CASRRIGELNYEQYF. The chain is built from TRBV6-5 and TRBJ2-7; tentatively, D is TRBD1 or TRBD2 (5 bases each). Germline assignment: CDR1 MNHEY and CDR2 SVGAGI. The CDR3 loop spans 15 amino acids. Trimming took 6 bases from V and 3 from J, leaving 18 bases between them.

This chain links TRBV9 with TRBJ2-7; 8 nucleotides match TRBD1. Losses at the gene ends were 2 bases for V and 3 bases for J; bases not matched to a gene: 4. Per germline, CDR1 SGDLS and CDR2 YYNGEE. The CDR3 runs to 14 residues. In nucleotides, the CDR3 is TGTGCCAGCAGCGTGGACACAGGGGGCTACGAGCAGTACTTC. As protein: CASSVDTGGYEQYF.